The source of this T cell receptor beta chain is a study of blood T cells in healthy people across ages. In its sample, this clonotype was seen many times. This CDR3 is 12 amino acids long. V shed 5 bases and J shed 4 bases, with 8 bases lying between them. Through a sample-barcoded 5' primer and a J-beta primer mix, a second PCR was run for about 6 to 11 cycles. TCRdb called the 5' RACE reads again in MiXCR, with one record for every CDR3 protein. The table includes around 800,000 distinct CDR3 sequences, roughly 24% detected once. This same sample was also taken into another study, of T cells of mothers and their children. From that second work: Each mother yielded more than 8 million TCR beta CDR3 reads. Each child yielded about 3 million reads.

The sample was blood. This rearrangement joins TRBV12-3 or TRBV12-4 to TRBJ2-5; D uncertain. The receptor was isolated from a boy aged 10-17 years in good health. The CDR3 here is CASSAQIETQYF. Here the CDR3 DNA reads TGTGCCAGCAGTGCGCAGATAGAGACCCAGTACTTC.